This paragraph covers one TCR beta chain sequence. This sample stems from a study of blood T cell repertoires in COVID-19. Across the whole study: From T cells, B-cell-depleted T cells, or PBMCs came the material, which was cDNA or gDNA.

The V gene end was trimmed by 3 bases and the J gene end by 16 bases; junction bases not matched to a gene: 6. In germline, CDR1 is LGHDT, CDR2 YNNKEL (reference sequence). CDR3 length: 11 amino acids. Original data processing: Amplification of reference gene primers provided the estimated nucleated cell counts. Clones were read by immunoSEQ multiplex PCR, and TCRdb kept only the in-frame ones, dropping some. V and J calls and clone size are given by that table; D and trimming were obtained from the DNA. The sample shows about 150,000 clones, about 85% of them seen only once. Patients at the Seattle site were enrolled during active infection and followed longitudinally.

This sequence originates from an elderly woman with COVID-19, enrolled during active disease. The material sequenced was peripheral blood. The V call is TRBV3-1 (or the pseudogene TRBV3-2), the J call TRBJ2-4; TRBD2 matches 7 bases. The DNA for the CDR3 is TGTGCCAGCAGCCACGCTAGCGGACTCTACTTC. Translating gives CASSHASGLYF.